These 4 T cell receptor beta chains were sequenced from one sample in a study of a mutant IDH1 vaccine in newly diagnosed glioma. Clones were sequenced by immunoSEQ multiplex PCR, and TCRdb holds only the in-frame ones, with some missing. The sample holds approximately 60,000 clones, around 86% seen once. These TCRs are of unknown antigen specificity. As for time point: week 23, last vaccination. Vaccination used 300 ug of mutant IDH1 20-mer peptide per dose, with topical imiquimod. Sequenced here: PBMCs, sampled from a glioma patient whose treatment included an IDH1 peptide vaccine. The receptor set was obtained from a man aged 35-49 years with glioma.

In this sample, this clone turned up once. The J gene is TRBJ2-7, the V gene TRBV4-3, with D perhaps matching TRBD2 (6 bases). This CDR3 comprises 15 residues. CDR1 is LGHNA and CDR2 is YSLEER in the germline V gene. The V end was cut by 1 base, the J end by 3 bases, with 13 bases between. Here the CDR3 DNA reads TGCGCCAGCAGCCAAGCAGAAGCCGGGGGCTACGAGCAGTACTTC. It encodes CASSQAEAGGYEQYF.

The CDR3 nucleotides read TGTGCCAGCAGCTTGTTTGGCGTAGGAACTGAAGCTTTCTTT. Its translation: CASSLFGVGTEAFF. V gene TRBV5-6 combines with J gene TRBJ1-1; the D is unclear. The CDR3 runs to 14 residues. Trimming removed 1 base from V and 5 bases from J, with 12 bases in between. Germline lookup yields CDR1 SGHDT and CDR2 YYEEEE.

V and J are TRBV4-3 and TRBJ2-7; 10 bases line up with TRBD2. This CDR3 has 14 amino acids. The V and J ends lost 4 bases and 5 bases, in that order; junction bases with no gene match: 5. Per the germline V gene, CDR1 is LGHNA and CDR2 is YSLEER. CDR3 DNA sequence: TGCGCCAGCAGCCTCAGCGGGAGGGCGAACGAGCAGTACTTC. Protein: CASSLSGRANEQYF.

The chain carries TRBV7-2 and TRBJ1-1, with D maybe TRBD1 (5 bases). The V gene's germline CDR1 is SGHTA and CDR2 FQGNSA. Trimming shortened V by 1 base and J by 7 bases, and 10 bases separated the two germline ends. This CDR3 is built from 13 residues. Here the CDR3 reads CASSLVGAIEAFF. The DNA of the CDR3 is TGTGCCAGCAGCTTAGTTGGGGCCATTGAAGCTTTCTTT.